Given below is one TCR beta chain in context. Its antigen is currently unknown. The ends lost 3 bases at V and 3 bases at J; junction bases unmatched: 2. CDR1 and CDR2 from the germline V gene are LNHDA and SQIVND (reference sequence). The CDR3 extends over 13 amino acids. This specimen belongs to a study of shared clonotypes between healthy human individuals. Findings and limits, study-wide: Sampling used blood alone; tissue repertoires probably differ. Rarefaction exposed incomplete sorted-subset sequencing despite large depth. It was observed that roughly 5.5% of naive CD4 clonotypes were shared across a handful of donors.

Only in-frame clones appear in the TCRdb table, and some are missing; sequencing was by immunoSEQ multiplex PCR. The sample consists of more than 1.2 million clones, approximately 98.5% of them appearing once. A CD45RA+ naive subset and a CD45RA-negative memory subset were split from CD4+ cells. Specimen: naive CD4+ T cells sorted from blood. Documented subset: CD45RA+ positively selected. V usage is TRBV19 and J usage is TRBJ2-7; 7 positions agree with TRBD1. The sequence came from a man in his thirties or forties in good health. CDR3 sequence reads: CASSMTGYYEQYF. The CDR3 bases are TGTGCCAGTAGTATGACAGGGTACTACGAGCAGTACTTC.